The clone carrying this TCR beta chain was detected a few times. The antigen is undetermined. The data derive from a study of T cell repertoires in cytomegalovirus infection. General study findings and limits: Carriage of CMV together with the relevant HLA was identifiable through cumulative public TCR beta family frequency.

TCRdb re-analysed the reads in MiXCR, keeping a single row per CDR3 protein. The sample consists of fewer than 400,000 distinct CDR3 sequences, roughly 20% of them appearing once. The CDR3 runs 17 residues. V shed 8 bases and J shed 1 base, with 20 bases lying between them. Germline V CDR1 and CDR2: SGHNT, YENEEA. The source of this sequence is a human donor in good health (CMV status not recorded). Some clones in this sample may be carry-over from other donors' samples. The rearrangement uses TRBV11-3 and TRBJ2-2; the D call may be TRBD1 or TRBD2 (5 bases each). The specimen sequenced was PBMCs. The CDR3 loop is CASATPPGPRNTGELFF. CDR3 sequence (DNA): TGTGCCAGCGCTACCCCGCCGGGACCGAGGAACACCGGGGAGCTGTTTTTT.